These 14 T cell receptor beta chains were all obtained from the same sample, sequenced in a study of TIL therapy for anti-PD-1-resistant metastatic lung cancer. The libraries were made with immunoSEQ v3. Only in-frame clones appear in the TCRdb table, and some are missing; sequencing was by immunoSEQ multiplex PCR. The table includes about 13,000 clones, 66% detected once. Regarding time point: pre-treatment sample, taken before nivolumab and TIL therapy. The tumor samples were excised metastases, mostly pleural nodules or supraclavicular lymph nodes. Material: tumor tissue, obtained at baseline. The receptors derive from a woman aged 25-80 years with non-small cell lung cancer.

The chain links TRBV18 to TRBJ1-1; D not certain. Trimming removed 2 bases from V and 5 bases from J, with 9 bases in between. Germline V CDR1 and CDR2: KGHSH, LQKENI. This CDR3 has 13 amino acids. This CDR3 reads CASSPEMGTEAFF. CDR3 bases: TGTGCCAGCTCACCAGAGATGGGGACTGAAGCTTTCTTT.

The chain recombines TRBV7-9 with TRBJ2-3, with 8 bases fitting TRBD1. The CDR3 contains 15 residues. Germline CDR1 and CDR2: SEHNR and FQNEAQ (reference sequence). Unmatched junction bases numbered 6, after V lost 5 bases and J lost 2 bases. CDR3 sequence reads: CASSATGAPTDTQYF. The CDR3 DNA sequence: TGTGCCAGCAGCGCGACAGGGGCCCCCACAGATACGCAGTATTTT.

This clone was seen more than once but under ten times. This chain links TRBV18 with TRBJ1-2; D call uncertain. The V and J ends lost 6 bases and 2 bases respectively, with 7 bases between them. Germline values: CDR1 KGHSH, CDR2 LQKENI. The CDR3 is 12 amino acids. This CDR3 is CASSDGNYGYTF. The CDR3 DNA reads TGTGCCAGCTCCGACGGGAACTATGGCTACACCTTC.

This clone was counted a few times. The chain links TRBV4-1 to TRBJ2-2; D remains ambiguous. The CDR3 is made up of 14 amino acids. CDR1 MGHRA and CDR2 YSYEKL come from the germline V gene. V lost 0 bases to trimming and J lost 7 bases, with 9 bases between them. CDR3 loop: CASSQDTLRGELFF. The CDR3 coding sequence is TGCGCCAGCAGCCAAGATACCCTCCGCGGGGAGCTGTTTTTT.

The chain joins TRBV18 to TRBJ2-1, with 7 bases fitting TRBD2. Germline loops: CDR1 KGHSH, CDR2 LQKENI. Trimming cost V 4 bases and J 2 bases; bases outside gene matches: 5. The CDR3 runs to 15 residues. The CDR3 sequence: CASSQSGTPYNEQFF. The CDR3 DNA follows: TGTGCCAGCTCACAAAGCGGGACCCCCTACAATGAGCAGTTCTTC.

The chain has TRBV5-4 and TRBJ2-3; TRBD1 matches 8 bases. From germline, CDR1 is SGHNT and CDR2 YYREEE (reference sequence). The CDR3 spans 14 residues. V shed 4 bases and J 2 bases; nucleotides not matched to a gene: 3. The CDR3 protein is CASSKQGDTDTQYF. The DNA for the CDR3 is TGTGCCAGCAGCAAACAGGGGGACACAGATACGCAGTATTTT.

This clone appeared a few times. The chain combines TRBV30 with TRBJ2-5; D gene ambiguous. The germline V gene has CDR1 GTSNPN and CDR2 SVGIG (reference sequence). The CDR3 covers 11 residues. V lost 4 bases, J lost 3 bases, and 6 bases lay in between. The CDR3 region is CAWTMEETQYF. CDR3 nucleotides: TGTGCCTGGACCATGGAAGAGACCCAGTACTTC.

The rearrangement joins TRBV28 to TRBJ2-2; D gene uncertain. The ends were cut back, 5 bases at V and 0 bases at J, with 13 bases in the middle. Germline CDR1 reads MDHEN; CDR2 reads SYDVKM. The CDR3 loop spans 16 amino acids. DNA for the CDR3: TGTGCCAGCAGTCCCATAGGTACAGCGAACACCGGGGAGCTGTTTTTT. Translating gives CASSPIGTANTGELFF.

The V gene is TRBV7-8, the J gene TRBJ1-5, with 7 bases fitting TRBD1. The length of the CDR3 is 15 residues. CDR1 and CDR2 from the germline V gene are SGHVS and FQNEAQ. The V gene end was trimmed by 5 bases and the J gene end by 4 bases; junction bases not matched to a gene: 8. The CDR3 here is CASSPRQGFNQPQHF. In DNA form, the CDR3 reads TGTGCCAGCAGCCCGAGACAGGGCTTTAATCAGCCCCAGCATTTT.

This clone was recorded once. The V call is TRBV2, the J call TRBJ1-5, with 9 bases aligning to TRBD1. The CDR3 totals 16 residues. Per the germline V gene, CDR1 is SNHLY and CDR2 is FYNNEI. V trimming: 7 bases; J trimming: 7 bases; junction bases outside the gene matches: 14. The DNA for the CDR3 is TGTGCCAGCAAACTACAGGGGACAGGGCCGGGGCAGCCCCAGCATTTT. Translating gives CASKLQGTGPGQPQHF.

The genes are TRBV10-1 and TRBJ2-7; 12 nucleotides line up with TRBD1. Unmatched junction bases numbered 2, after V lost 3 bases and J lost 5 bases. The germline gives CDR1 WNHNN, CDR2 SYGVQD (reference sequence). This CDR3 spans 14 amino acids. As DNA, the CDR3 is TGCGCCAGCAGTGAAGGGACAGGGGGCGACGAGCAGTACTTC. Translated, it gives CASSEGTGGDEQYF.

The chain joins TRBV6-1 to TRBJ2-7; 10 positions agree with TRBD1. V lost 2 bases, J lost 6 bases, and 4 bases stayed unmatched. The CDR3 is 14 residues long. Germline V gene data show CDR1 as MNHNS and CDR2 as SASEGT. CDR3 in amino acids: CASSEWTGGVEQYF. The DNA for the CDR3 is TGTGCCAGCAGTGAATGGACAGGGGGGGTCGAGCAGTACTTC.

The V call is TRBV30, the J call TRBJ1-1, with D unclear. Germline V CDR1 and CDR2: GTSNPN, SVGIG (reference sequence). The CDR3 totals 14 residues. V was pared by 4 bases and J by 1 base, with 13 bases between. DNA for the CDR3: TGTGCCTGGATCCGAGACATGGCGAACACTGAAGCTTTCTTT. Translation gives CAWIRDMANTEAFF.

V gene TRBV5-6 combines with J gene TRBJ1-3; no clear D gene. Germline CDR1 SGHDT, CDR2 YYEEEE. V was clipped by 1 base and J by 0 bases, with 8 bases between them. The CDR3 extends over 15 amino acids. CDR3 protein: CASSLIGNSGNTIYF. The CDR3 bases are TGTGCCAGCAGCTTGATCGGCAACTCTGGAAACACCATATATTTT.